Listed below are T cell receptor beta chains from one sample, sequenced in a study of blood T cell repertoires in COVID-19. Assay: immunoSEQ multiplex PCR; the TCRdb copy retains only in-frame clones and omits some. The data show some 490,000 clones, with less than 90% seen just once and roughly 8.5% held by the top ten. Sequencing was carried out using PBMCs or T cells enriched from blood (not recorded which). These receptors were collected from an older woman who had recovered from COVID-19. Each CDR3 is given with its conserved first and last residue. Each record gives: V gene, clone size, D gene, J gene, CDR3 DNA, CDR3 protein. A D gene is named only where the DNA matches it firmly. Clone size appears in some rows only: once, few, many, or a class for an expanded clone.

>TRBV25-1|.|.|TRBJ1-6
TGTGCCAGCAGTAGAGTGTATAATTCACCCCTCCACTTT
CASSRVYNSPLHF
>TRBV20-1|.|.|TRBJ2-1
TGCAGTGCGAGTTCCGGCGGGGCTCCGTTCTTTCCCTACAATGAGCAGTTCTTC
CSASSGGAPFFPYNEQFF
>TRBV29-1|few|.|TRBJ1-1
TGCAGCGTTGAGCAGCAGGGTATAATGAACACTGAAGCTTTCTTT
CSVEQQGIMNTEAFF
>TRBV2|once|TRBD2|TRBJ2-7
TGTGCCAGCAGGGGAGGGCTTACCTCCTACGAGCAGTACTTC
CASRGGLTSYEQYF
>TRBV6-6|.|TRBD1|TRBJ1-1
TGTGCCATCAAGGAGGGGGCTCTGGGGAACACTGAAGCTTTCTTT
CAIKEGALGNTEAFF
>TRBV7-2|.|TRBD1|TRBJ2-3
TGTGCCAGCAGCTTAGGGACAGGGGCAGATACGCAGTATTTT
CASSLGTGADTQYF
>TRBV4-1|.|TRBD1|TRBJ1-3
TGCGCCAGCAGCCAATCAGGGGGCGCTGGAAACACCATATATTTT
CASSQSGGAGNTIYF
>TRBV14|few|.|TRBJ2-4
TGTGCCAGCAGCCATAGTGACAGGTTCATTCAGTACTTC
CASSHSDRFIQYF
>TRBV9|once|.|TRBJ2-7
TGTGCCAGCAGCCCATCCCAGGGATCCTACGAGCAGTACTTC
CASSPSQGSYEQYF
>TRBV3-1/TRBV3-2|.|TRBD2|TRBJ2-3
TGTGCCAGCAGCTTAGCGGGGGGCACTTCCCCTACGCAGTATTTT
CASSLAGGTSPTQYF
>TRBV5-1|.|.|TRBJ1-2
TGCGCCAGCAGCTTGGCGGGTCGGACAACTAACTATGGCTACACCTTC
CASSLAGRTTNYGYTF
>TRBV7-8|.|.|TRBJ2-5
TGTGCCAGCAGCTTAGGCGGCGGCCAAGAGACCCAGTACTTC
CASSLGGGQETQYF
>TRBV7-9|once|.|TRBJ2-7
TGTGCCAGCAGTCCCAAAACAGGGAACTCCTACGAGCAGTACTTC
CASSPKTGNSYEQYF
>TRBV5-1|.|.|TRBJ2-7
TGCGCCAGCAGCCAACCTCCGGGACCAAAGGGGGACGAGCAGTACTTC
CASSQPPGPKGDEQYF
>TRBV19|.|.|TRBJ1-5
TGTGCCAGCCGGGAGAATAGCAATCAGCCCCAGCATTTT
CASRENSNQPQHF
>TRBV12-3/TRBV12-4|once|.|TRBJ2-4
TGTGCCAGCAGTTTAGTTCCGGAAAACATTCAGTACTTC
CASSLVPENIQYF
>TRBV12-3/TRBV12-4|.|.|TRBJ1-2
TGTGCCAGCAGTTTAGGGCAGGGTGGCTACACCTTC
CASSLGQGGYTF
>TRBV9|.|.|TRBJ1-4
TGTGCCAGCAGCAGAGGTGGGGCGGCCTCAAACCCTAATGAAAAACTGTTTTTT
CASSRGGAASNPNEKLFF
>TRBV2|.|.|TRBJ2-7
TGTGCCAGCAGTGGAACAGGCAGGTGGCAGGGCGAGCAGTACTTC
CASSGTGRWQGEQYF
>TRBV5-1|.|.|TRBJ1-1
TGCGCCAGCAGCATAATCGGCGGACAGACTGAAGCTTTCTTT
CASSIIGGQTEAFF
>TRBV2|.|TRBD1|TRBJ1-3
TGTGCCAGCAGGGGGGACAGGGGACGCGGAAACACCATATATTTT
CASRGDRGRGNTIYF
>TRBV29-1|.|.|TRBJ2-1
TGCAGCGTTGACTCACAGGTGGGAAATGAGCAGTTCTTC
CSVDSQVGNEQFF
>TRBV5-1|.|.|TRBJ2-3
TGCGCCAGCAGCTTAGTCGGTAGTCCAGATACGCAGTATTTT
CASSLVGSPDTQYF
>TRBV19|.|TRBD2|TRBJ2-2
TGTGCCAGTAATTTCAACGTTGGGAGGGCCGGGGAGCTGTTTTTT
CASNFNVGRAGELFF
>TRBV7-8|.|TRBD1|TRBJ1-5
TGTGCCAGCAGCTTAGGACCGGGACAGATTAATCAGCCCCAGCATTTT
CASSLGPGQINQPQHF
>TRBV2|.|TRBD1|TRBJ1-6
TGTGCCAGCAGTCCGACAGGGGGCCTCCGTTCACCCCTCCACTTT
CASSPTGGLRSPLHF
>TRBV2|few|.|TRBJ1-1
TGTGCCAGCTGTGGCGCCGAGAACACTGAAGCTTTCTTT
CASCGAENTEAFF
>TRBV10-3|once|TRBD2|TRBJ2-2
TGTGCCATCAGCGCCAGCGGGGGTTCCACCGGGGAGCTGTTTTTT
CAISASGGSTGELFF
>TRBV5-1|few|.|TRBJ1-6
TGCGCCAGCAGCTTGGGACAGACTCATAATTCACCCCTCCACTTT
CASSLGQTHNSPLHF
>TRBV9|.|TRBD1|TRBJ1-2
TGTGCCAGCAGCGTAGAGGCGACAGGGCTCTATGGCTACACCTTC
CASSVEATGLYGYTF
>TRBV4-1|once|TRBD1|TRBJ1-5
TGCGCCAGCAGCCAAGGACAGGGCCTCTTTCAGCCCCAGCATTTT
CASSQGQGLFQPQHF
>TRBV6-5|.|.|TRBJ1-2
TGTGCCAGCAGACAGGAAAAGTGGGGCTACACCTTC
CASRQEKWGYTF
>TRBV7-8|once|TRBD1|TRBJ1-1
TGTGCCAGCAGCGGGTGGGGGACAGGGGAAGCTTTCTTT
CASSGWGTGEAFF
>TRBV6-5|.|.|TRBJ2-2
TGTGCCAGCAGTTGGTTACGGGACACTTCTGGGGAGCTGTTTTTT
CASSWLRDTSGELFF
>TRBV3-1/TRBV3-2|.|.|TRBJ2-2
TGTGCCAGCAGCCCATCAGGAAGGGACTCCGGGGAGCTGTTTTTT
CASSPSGRDSGELFF
>TRBV12-5|once|TRBD1|TRBJ2-5
TGTGCTAGTGGTTTGGGGGACAGGGCCCAAGAGACCCAGTACTTC
CASGLGDRAQETQYF
>TRBV6-5|.|.|TRBJ2-5
TGTGCCAGCAGTTACGCGGGCAGTGAGTACTTC
CASSYAGSEYF
>TRBV20-1|.|.|TRBJ2-1
TGCAGTGCCGAACCTCGGGATGAGCAGTTCTTC
CSAEPRDEQFF
>TRBV7-6|.|.|TRBJ2-1
TGTGCCAGCAGCTTCGGACAGAGCTCCTACAATGAGCAGTTCTTC
CASSFGQSSYNEQFF
>TRBV24-1|once|.|TRBJ1-1
TGTGCCACCAGTAACCGGGGGGGAACTGAAGCTTTCTTT
CATSNRGGTEAFF
>TRBV5-1|.|TRBD1|TRBJ2-3
TGCGCCAGCAGCTTGGACGGGTCAGGGGGTTTTCTCACAGATACGCAGTATTTT
CASSLDGSGGFLTDTQYF
>TRBV5-1|.|.|TRBJ2-2
TGCGCCAGCAGCCCTCGGACAGTTTCGACCACCGGGGAGCTGTTTTTT
CASSPRTVSTTGELFF
>TRBV5-1|.|TRBD1|TRBJ2-2
TGCGCCAGCAGTCATCCGGGACAGGGATCCGGGGAGCTGTTTTTT
CASSHPGQGSGELFF
>TRBV4-1|.|TRBD1|TRBJ2-5
TGCGCCAGCAGCCATGGACAGGGCGAGACCCAGTACTTC
CASSHGQGETQYF
>TRBV4-1|.|TRBD1|TRBJ2-3
TGCGCCAGCAGCCAAGATAACAGGGGAAGGGGTACGCAGTATTTT
CASSQDNRGRGTQYF
>TRBV5-1|.|.|TRBJ2-3
TGCGCCGGAGGAAAGACCCCCGCAGATACGCAGTATTTT
CAGGKTPADTQYF
>TRBV18|.|.|TRBJ1-3
TGTGCCAGCTCACCACAGGAGACCTTCTCTGGAAACACCATATATTTT
CASSPQETFSGNTIYF
>TRBV5-1|.|.|TRBJ1-4
TGCGCCAGCAGCTTGGAGGGGGGGCCGGCTAATGAAAAACTGTTTTTT
CASSLEGGPANEKLFF
>TRBV15|once|TRBD2|TRBJ2-1
TGTGCCACCAGCAGTGGGCAGTCTAGCGGGGGTTGGAATGAGCAGTTCTTC
CATSSGQSSGGWNEQFF
>TRBV29-1|.|.|TRBJ1-2
TGCAGCGATAGAAAGCAGGCGCCCTATGGCTACACCTTC
CSDRKQAPYGYTF